This T cell receptor beta chain was identified during a study of shared clonotypes between healthy human individuals. The CDR3 runs to 14 residues. Germline loops: CDR1 SGHTA, CDR2 FQGTGA. J lost 8 bases, V lost 7 bases, and 12 bases had no gene match. With regard to this clone: Its antigen is unknown.

Generated by immunoSEQ multiplex PCR, the TCRdb table keeps only in-frame clones and is missing some. The sample records some 1.1 million clones, approximately 77% being singletons. General study points: Donors were few, which limited the genetic and exposure-history diversity represented.

The sequenced material came from memory CD4+ T cells from PBMCs. Subset of the sample: CD45RA-negative fraction. The rearrangement joins TRBV7-3 to TRBJ1-2, with 8 positions matching TRBD1. The clonotype originates from a man aged 18 to 35 in good health. Some clones in this sample may be carry-over from other donors' samples. The CDR3 coding sequence is TGTGCCAGCACCGGACAGGGTTTGACGGGCGGCTACACCTTC. Its protein product is CASTGQGLTGGYTF.